Sequencing of this T cell receptor (beta chain) was carried out in a study of shared clonotypes between healthy human individuals. The table came from immunoSEQ multiplex PCR; TCRdb's copy has only in-frame clones and leaves some out. The table has 550,000 to 600,000 clones, nearly 98% seen once. Overall study findings and caveats: It was the few donors that limited the genetic and exposure-history diversity represented.

The CDR3 runs to 16 residues. The germline CDR1 and CDR2 sequences are SGHAT and FQNNGV. V lost 5 bases to trimming and J lost 0 bases, with 17 bases between them. CD45RO-negative cells were positively selected for CCR7, leaving out terminally differentiated effector memory CD45RA+ cells. Donors were healthy HIV-negative adults without recent acute infections or vaccinations. Comment on this clone: What it recognizes is unknown.

This chain connects TRBV11-2 to TRBJ2-7, with unresolved D. The receptor's source is a man aged 25-40 years in good health. Sequencing used naive CD8+ T cells sorted from blood. The CDR3 DNA reads TGTGCCAGCAGCACCGCGAGCGCGATCGGCTCCTACGAGCAGTACTTC. It yields the protein CASSTASAIGSYEQYF.